The TCR beta chain described here comes from a study of T-cell memory formation after mild COVID-19 (dated by TCRdb to about 2021). A note on the overall study: TCR sequence clusters from the two donors were largely donor specific. The cohort comprised two young, previously healthy adult volunteers, one female and one male. In a couple of donors, T-cell clones that expanded and contracted after mild COVID-19 were followed by sequencing TCRalpha and TCRbeta repertoires longitudinally. What the research found in general, with its limitations: Contracting CD4+ clones turned up mainly in the CM and EM memory subsets, whereas EMRA was where CD8+ clones were enriched. Balanced CD4/CD8 phenotypes were observed for clones contracting from day 15 to 85, whereas a bias towards CD4+ was observed for a second wave of clones expanding from day 15 to 37. The detection of some responding clones in pre-infection memory suggests that pre-existing cross-reactive memory T cells joined the SARS-CoV-2 response. The study covered only a couple of mild cases, and larger cohorts including severe cases with pre-infection samples were considered necessary. SARS-CoV-2 specificity of the second-wave clones peaking on day 37 was not confirmed.

Trimming at the junction amounts to 7 bases on V and 6 bases on J, and the germline ends lie 15 bases apart. CDR1 and CDR2 (ENHRY, SYGVKD) derive from the germline V gene. From cysteine to phenylalanine, the CDR3 is 13 amino acids long. The retained sequence is limited to the CDR3, 39 bases, with the frame set at the first base. PBMCs were isolated by Ficoll-Paque density gradient centrifugation. The instrument given in TCRdb is Illumina NovaSeq 6000. cDNA libraries for TCRalpha and TCRbeta were prepared by 5'RACE using constant-segment primers, with sample barcodes and unique molecular identifiers added. RNA was extracted from every sample with Trizol reagent. Libraries were amplified in two PCR steps, with a second sample barcode and Illumina TruSeq adapters added in the second step. Sequencing of libraries was performed on an Illumina NovaSeq with 2 x 150 bp paired-end reads. On the authors' methods: Reads were demultiplexed and collapsed into UMI-guided consensus sequences with migec v1.2.7. With mixcr v2.1.11, UMI consensuses were aligned to TRA and TRB V and J templates and assembled into clonotypes. A clonotype was counted as expanded or contracted only when both edgeR and NoisET called the clonotype significant, with the noise models trained on biological replicates. edgeR calls used a false discovery rate-adjusted p below 0.01 and a log2 fold-change threshold of 1. As an exploratory analysis of dynamics, max-normalized trajectories of the 1000 most abundant clonotypes were examined by PCA with hierarchical clustering. Separately sequenced CD4+ and CD8+ repertoires were used to assign a CD4 or CD8 phenotype to each responding clone. TCRdb's own reprocessing of the public reads used fastp at Q25 and MiXCR and kept productive beta chains. Rows are combined by CDR3 protein, so each entry shows the most common genes and DNA. These V and J calls are TCRdb output, not the study's own analysis. This sample gives under 70,000 distinct CDR3 sequences in total; 9.3% of them show up just once. The ten largest clonotypes hold about 1% of the sample.

This clonotype was observed many times. What antigen it recognizes has not been identified. Base quality data are lacking; no much larger clone is found one base away. Sequencing used PBMCs or a T cell subset sorted from them (not recorded which). The V and J segments used are TRBV10-3 and TRBJ2-5; a confident D gene designation cannot be given. The TCR originated in a man between 18 and 35 years old who had mild COVID-19 (a few samples of this study predate the infection). The sample titles of this study are shuffled in the database, so cell type and time point are left out; the donor was told from shared clones. This receptor has the CDR3 CAITEDPTQTQYF. The sequence in DNA is TGTGCCATCACCGAGGACCCCACCCAGACCCAGTACTTC.